A single sample gave rise to the 28 T cell receptor beta chains below, sequenced in a study of cytomegalovirus exposure and HLA in healthy donors. Primers included in the PCR were 60 Vbeta and 13 Jbeta primers. Here immunoSEQ multiplex PCR was the method, and the copy in TCRdb shows in-frame clones only, minus some. The table records 75,000 to 100,000 clones, roughly 75% of them present only once. The sample taken for sequencing was PBMCs. These receptors originate from a man aged 25-45 years in good health and CMV-seronegative.

As to this clone: Germline and junction disagree at one end, which may indicate a read error. The gene calls are TRBV6-5 and TRBJ2-2; the D gene is possibly TRBD1 (7 bases). CDR1 and CDR2 (germline): MNHEY, SVGAGI. CDR3 length equals 14 residues. The CDR3 reads CASRPQGRTGELLF. CDR3 sequence (DNA): TGTGCCAGCAGGCCACAGGGGAGGACCGGGGAGCTGCTTTTT.

The J gene is TRBJ2-1, the V gene TRBV6-4; TRBD2 might be the D (6 bases). Germline V gene lookup returns CDR1 MRHNA and CDR2 SNTAGT. Between the trimmed V and J ends, which lost 2 bases and 10 bases, there was a span of 18 bases. The CDR3 is 15 residues long. The CDR3 DNA sequence: TGTGCCAGCAGTGACCACTCCGGGGGAGGTCAGGAGCAGTTCTTC. It codes for CASSDHSGGGQEQFF.

The rearrangement joins TRBV10-3 to TRBJ1-4; tentatively, D is TRBD1 (6 bases). This CDR3 region has 14 residues. Germline V gene lookup returns CDR1 ENHRY and CDR2 SYGVKD. V was cut by 4 bases and J by 4 bases, with 10 bases left in between. CDR3: CAISGTASNEKLFF. The CDR3 bases are TGTGCCATCAGTGGGACAGCCAGTAATGAAAAACTGTTTTTT.

The chain combines TRBV5-4 with TRBJ2-3; D unclear. CDR1 is SGHNT and CDR2 is YYREEE in the germline V gene (reference sequence). Trimming cost V 4 bases and J 8 bases, with 14 bases left between them. CDR3 length equals 13 residues. The CDR3 DNA reads as TGTGCCAGCAGCATACCCACAGATGGTACGCAGTATTTT. Translating gives CASSIPTDGTQYF.

The V and J genes are TRBV5-1 and TRBJ2-7; 10 bases map to TRBD1. The CDR3 contains 16 residues. The V gene end was trimmed by 3 bases and the J gene end by 2 bases; junction bases not matched to a gene: 8. Germline V gives CDR1 SGHRS, CDR2 YFSETQ. In DNA form, the CDR3 reads TGCGCCAGCAGCTCCTGGACAGGGGGGAATCCCTACGAGCAGTACTTC. Residues: CASSSWTGGNPYEQYF.

The V and J genes are TRBV28 and TRBJ2-2; no clear D gene. The CDR3 runs to 12 residues. Germline V lookup: CDR1 MDHEN, CDR2 SYDVKM. V gave up 6 bases and J gave up 7 bases, with 9 bases separating them. The DNA for the CDR3 is TGTGCCAGCAGATCCCCCTTCGGGGAGCTGTTTTTT. This sequence encodes CASRSPFGELFF. Variable domain in full (rest from reference TRBV28 and TRBJ2-2): DVKVTQSSRYLVKRTGEKVFLECVQDMDHENMFWYRQDPGLGLRLIYFSYDVKMKEKGDIPEGYSVSREKKERFSLILESASTNQTSMYLCASRSPFGELFFGEGSRLTVL.

This chain connects TRBV4-2 to TRBJ2-3; D is undetermined. CDR1 LGHNA and CDR2 YNFKEQ come from the germline V gene. The CDR3 contains 16 residues. V was clipped by 0 bases and J by 2 bases, with 12 bases between them. CDR3 sequence reads: CASSQDLQIITDTQYF. The CDR3 region has the DNA TGTGCCAGCAGCCAAGATTTACAGATAATCACAGATACGCAGTATTTT.

V usage is TRBV18 and J usage is TRBJ2-6; TRBD2 matches at 15 bases. From germline, CDR1 is KGHSH and CDR2 LQKENI. The trim removed 0 bases at V and 0 bases at J, leaving 6 bases unmatched. CDR3 size: 21 residues. The CDR3 DNA reads TGTGCCAGCTCACCACCGGGACTAGCGGGGGGCCCGACCTCTGGGGCCAACGTCCTGACTTTC. Its protein product is CASSPPGLAGGPTSGANVLTF.

The chain is built from TRBV6-6 and TRBJ2-5; 8 positions agree with TRBD2. Germline trimming cut 5 bases from V and 1 base from J; bases unmatched to any gene: 9. Germline V gene sequence: CDR1 MNHNY, CDR2 SVGAGI (reference sequence). The CDR3 extends over 16 amino acids. This CDR3 reads CASSPGSGSLQETQYF. The CDR3 coding sequence is TGTGCCAGCAGTCCTGGGAGCGGGAGTCTCCAAGAGACCCAGTACTTC.

This chain connects TRBV12-5 to TRBJ1-1, with D possibly TRBD1 on 5 matching bases. V was trimmed by 6 bases and J by 1 base, leaving 6 bases between them. The germline V gene encodes CDR1 LGHNT and CDR2 FRNRAP. CDR3 size: 12 residues. This CDR3 reads CASGTGNTEAFF. CDR3 in DNA: TGTGCTAGTGGAACAGGGAACACTGAAGCTTTCTTT.

V and J are TRBV19 and TRBJ1-5, with 7 bases matching TRBD1. The germline CDR1 and CDR2 sequences are LNHDA and SQIVND (reference sequence). V lost 9 bases to trimming and J lost 7 bases; unmatched junction nucleotides: 9. The CDR3 runs 13 residues. The CDR3 DNA is TGTGCCAGCAAACAGGGGACGGGACAGCCCCAGCATTTT. Translated: CASKQGTGQPQHF.

This clone appeared a few times. This sequence joins TRBV9 and TRBJ1-2, with 7 bases that match TRBD1. Germline CDR1 is SGDLS and CDR2 is YYNGEE. This CDR3 has 17 residues. V lost 3 bases, J lost 7 bases, and 18 bases stayed unmatched. CDR3 sequence: CASSGGGPGQRQGGYTF. The CDR3 DNA sequence: TGTGCCAGCAGCGGAGGAGGGCCGGGACAGCGTCAGGGTGGCTACACCTTC.

CDR3 DNA sequence: TGTGCCAGCAGTCCCCCCCCGGGCCAGCATTTT. It translates to CASSPPPGQHF. V gene TRBV28 combines with J gene TRBJ1-5, with no clear D. Between the trimmed V and J ends, which lost 5 bases and 12 bases, there was a span of 11 bases. CDR3 length equals 11 residues. CDR1 MDHEN and CDR2 SYDVKM come from the germline V gene.

This rearrangement joins TRBV29-1 to TRBJ1-5; TRBD1 matches at 10 bases. Trimming cost V 3 bases and J 4 bases; bases outside gene matches: 9. Germline V lookup: CDR1 SQVTM, CDR2 ANQGSEA. CDR3 length: 16 amino acids. CDR3 amino acids: CSVDPRGTGANQPQHF. The CDR3 DNA follows: TGCAGCGTTGATCCTCGGGGGACAGGGGCGAATCAGCCCCAGCATTTT. The full variable domain, completed using reference TRBV29-1 and TRBJ1-5, is SAVISQKPSRDICQRGTSLTIQCQVDSQVTMMFWYRQQPGQSLTLIATANQGSEATYESGFVIDKFPISRPNLTFSTLTVSNMSPEDSSIYLCSVDPRGTGANQPQHFGDGTRLSIL.

The rearrangement links TRBV2 to TRBJ2-6; D ambiguous. Per the germline V gene, CDR1 is SNHLY and CDR2 is FYNNEI. The V and J ends lost 9 bases and 0 bases respectively, with 6 bases between them. This CDR3 is built from 13 residues. The CDR3 region has the DNA TGTGCCAGTAGAAGCTCTGGGGCCAACGTCCTGACTTTC. It encodes CASRSSGANVLTF.

This clone was found once. J is TRBJ1-6 and V is TRBV4-1, with a possible D match to TRBD1 (5 bases). The CDR3 sequence is 19 residues long. Trimming left V 0 bases short and J 10 bases short, with 25 bases between. Germline CDR1 and CDR2: MGHRA and YSYEKL. CDR3 amino acids: CASSQEGRGGVLPESPLHF. The CDR3 bases are TGCGCCAGCAGCCAAGAAGGAAGGGGTGGGGTTTTACCCGAATCACCCCTCCACTTT.

The V gene is TRBV30, the J gene TRBJ2-6; D gene ambiguous. CDR3 length: 15 amino acids. V was trimmed by 2 bases and J by 2 bases, leaving 10 bases between them. Germline CDR1 and CDR2: GTSNPN and SVGIG (reference sequence). For the CDR3, the DNA is TGTGCCTGGAGTACAAAACCCACTGGGGCCAACGTCCTGACTTTC. The encoded protein is CAWSTKPTGANVLTF. Full variable domain (outside the CDR3, taken from reference TRBV30 and TRBJ2-6): SQTIHQWPATLVQPVGSPLSLECTVEGTSNPNLYWYRQAAGRGLQLLFYSVGIGQISSEVPQNLSASRPQDRQFILSSKKLLLSDSGFYLCAWSTKPTGANVLTFGAGSRLTVL.

This clone has just one count. In DNA form, the CDR3 reads TGCAGCGTTCTCGGGACAGGGGCGTACGAGCAGTACTTC. This sequence encodes CSVLGTGAYEQYF. The rearrangement joins TRBV29-1 to TRBJ2-7, with TRBD1 identical over 10 bases. V lost 5 bases to trimming and J lost 4 bases; unmatched junction nucleotides: 5. Germline assignment: CDR1 SQVTM and CDR2 ANQGSEA. This CDR3 has 13 residues.

A few counts support this clone. The genes are TRBV5-6 and TRBJ1-2; no clear D. The length of the CDR3 is 14 residues. Trimming stripped 4 bases from V and 2 bases from J, with 12 bases between. Per germline, CDR1 SGHDT and CDR2 YYEEEE. CDR3 in amino acids: CASSLIRGNYGYTF. DNA of the CDR3: TGTGCCAGCAGCCTGATACGCGGAAACTATGGCTACACCTTC.

The chain has TRBV6-1 and TRBJ1-2, with TRBD1 matching over 7 bases. The germline CDR1 and CDR2 sequences are MNHNS and SASEGT. V was clipped by 7 bases and J by 6 bases; unmatched bases: 11. The CDR3 covers 14 residues. The CDR3 DNA reads as TGTGCCAGCACCTCAAAGACAGGGTTGGATGGCTACACCTTC. This codes for CASTSKTGLDGYTF.

The chain employs TRBV28 and TRBJ2-6; D unresolved. Germline V gene sequence: CDR1 MDHEN, CDR2 SYDVKM. This CDR3 spans 14 amino acids. V gave up 2 bases and J gave up 2 bases, with 4 bases separating them. For the CDR3, the DNA is TGTGCCAGCAGTTTACGGGCTGGGGCCAACGTCCTGACTTTC. It is translated as CASSLRAGANVLTF.

The chain links TRBV5-6 to TRBJ2-7; possible D gene TRBD1, 5 bases. Germline CDR1 is SGHDT and CDR2 is YYEEEE. The length of the CDR3 is 13 residues. V lost 5 bases, J lost 6 bases, and 15 bases lay in between. CDR3 loop: CASSRIQELEQYF. The CDR3 DNA is TGTGCCAGCAGTCGGATACAGGAACTCGAGCAGTACTTC.

In this sample, this clone turned up a few times. One end of the junction does not line up with germline, which may come from a read error. The chain combines TRBV2 with TRBJ2-7, with 11 bases fitting TRBD2. Per germline, CDR1 SNHLY and CDR2 FYNNEI. The CDR3 contains 13 residues. The CDR3 is CASSATPSGRPHF. DNA for the CDR3: TGTGCCAGCAGTGCCACCCCTAGCGGGAGGCCCCACTTC.

CDR3 in amino acids: CASSRERDTEAFF. CDR3 DNA sequence: TGTGCCAGCTCAAGAGAAAGAGATACTGAAGCTTTCTTT. The rearrangement joins TRBV5-5 to TRBJ1-1; D is uncertain. CDR1 is SGHKS, CDR2 YYEKEE, per germline (reference sequence). The CDR3 has 13 residues. The germline V and J ends were trimmed by 7 bases and 5 bases, with 15 bases remaining between them.

The chain employs TRBV5-1 and TRBJ1-3; D ambiguous. Germline loops: CDR1 SGHRS, CDR2 YFSETQ. CDR3 length: 15 residues. Trimming took off 5 bases at V and 0 bases at J, with 12 bases between the two ends. The CDR3, as DNA: TGCGCCAGCAGTTCGGGCGGGATCTCTGGAAACACCATATATTTT. It yields the protein CASSSGGISGNTIYF.

J is TRBJ1-1 and V is TRBV6-5, with D uncertain. V lost 0 bases and J 0 bases, leaving 8 bases between the germline ends. Germline V gene data show CDR1 as MNHEY and CDR2 as SVGAGI. The CDR3 has 15 residues. CDR3 sequence: CASSYSRFMNTEAFF. The CDR3 DNA is TGTGCCAGCAGTTACTCGCGATTCATGAACACTGAAGCTTTCTTT.

The chain joins TRBV6-6 to TRBJ1-6, with TRBD1 identical over 7 bases. This CDR3 region has 14 residues. CDR1 and CDR2 from the germline V gene are MNHNY and SVGAGI (reference sequence). With 2 bases clipped from V and 5 bases from J, the junction kept 0 bases outside the gene matches. CDR3 bases: TGTGCCAGCAGTTACGGGACAGATAATTCACCCCTCCACTTT. Its protein is CASSYGTDNSPLHF.

V gene TRBV9 combines with J gene TRBJ2-2; D perhaps matches TRBD1 (5 bases). Trimming removed 4 bases at V and 7 bases at J, with 11 bases between. Germline-derived CDR1 and CDR2 are SGDLS and YYNGEE. The CDR3 has 13 amino acids. The DNA for the CDR3 is TGTGCCAGCAGCCCCACCCAGGGCGGGGAGCTGTTTTTT. The encoded protein is CASSPTQGGELFF. Variable domain in full (rest from reference TRBV9 and TRBJ2-2): DSGVTQTPKHLITATGQRVTLRCSPRSGDLSVYWYQQSLDQGLQFLIQYYNGEERAKGNILERFSAQQFPDLHSELNLSSLELGDSALYFCASSPTQGGELFFGEGSRLTVL.